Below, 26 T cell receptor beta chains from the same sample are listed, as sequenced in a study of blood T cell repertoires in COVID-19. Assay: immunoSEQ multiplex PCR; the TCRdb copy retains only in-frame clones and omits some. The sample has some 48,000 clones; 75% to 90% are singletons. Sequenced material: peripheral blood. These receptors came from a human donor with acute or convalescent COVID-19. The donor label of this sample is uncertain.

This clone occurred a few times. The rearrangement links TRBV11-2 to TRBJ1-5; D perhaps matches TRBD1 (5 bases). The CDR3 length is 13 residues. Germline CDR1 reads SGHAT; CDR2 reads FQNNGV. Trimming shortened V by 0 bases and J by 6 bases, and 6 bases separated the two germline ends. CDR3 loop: CASSLDRGQPQHF. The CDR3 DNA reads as TGTGCCAGCAGCTTAGATAGGGGTCAGCCCCAGCATTTT.

The CDR3 reads CASSEASSRLMSNQPQHF. The CDR3 nucleotides are TGTGCCAGCAGTGAAGCGAGTAGCCGGCTCATGAGCAATCAGCCCCAGCATTTT. V gene TRBV2 combines with J gene TRBJ1-5; D is ambiguous. The CDR3 has 18 residues. The germline gives CDR1 SNHLY, CDR2 FYNNEI. Trimming removed 0 bases from V and 1 base from J, with 16 bases in between.

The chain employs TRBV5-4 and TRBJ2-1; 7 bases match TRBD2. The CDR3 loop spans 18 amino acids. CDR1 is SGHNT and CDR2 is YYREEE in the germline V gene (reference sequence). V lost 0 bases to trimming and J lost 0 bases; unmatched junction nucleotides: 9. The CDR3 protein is CASSLEYVGEGSYNEQFF. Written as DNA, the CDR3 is TGTGCCAGCAGCTTGGAGTACGTGGGGGAGGGCTCCTACAATGAGCAGTTCTTC. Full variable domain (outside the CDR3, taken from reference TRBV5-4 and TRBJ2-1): ETGVTQSPTHLIKTRGQQVTLRCSSQSGHNTVSWYQQALGQGPQFIFQYYREEENGRGNFPPRFSGLQFPNYSSELNVNALELDDSALYLCASSLEYVGEGSYNEQFFGPGTRLTVL.

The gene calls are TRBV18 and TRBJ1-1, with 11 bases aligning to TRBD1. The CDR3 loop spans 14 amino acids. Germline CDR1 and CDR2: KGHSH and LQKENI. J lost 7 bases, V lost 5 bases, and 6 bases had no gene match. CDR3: CASSAAGTGGEAFF. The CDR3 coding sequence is TGTGCCAGCTCAGCAGCCGGGACAGGGGGTGAAGCTTTCTTT.

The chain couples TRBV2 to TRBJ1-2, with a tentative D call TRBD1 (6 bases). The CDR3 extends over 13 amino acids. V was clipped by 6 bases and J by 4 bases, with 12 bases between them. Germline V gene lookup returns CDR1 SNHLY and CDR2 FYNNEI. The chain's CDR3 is CASSDRKSYGYTF. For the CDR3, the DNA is TGTGCCAGCAGCGACAGGAAGAGCTATGGCTACACCTTC.

The CDR3 DNA reads TGTGCCAGCAGCCTAGCGGGACGACCCTACAATGAGCAGTTCTTC. Translated: CASSLAGRPYNEQFF. The chain has TRBV5-6 and TRBJ2-1; TRBD2 matches 9 bases. Trimming cost V 4 bases and J 2 bases; bases outside gene matches: 4. Looked up from germline, CDR1 is SGHDT and CDR2 is YYEEEE. The CDR3 spans 15 residues.

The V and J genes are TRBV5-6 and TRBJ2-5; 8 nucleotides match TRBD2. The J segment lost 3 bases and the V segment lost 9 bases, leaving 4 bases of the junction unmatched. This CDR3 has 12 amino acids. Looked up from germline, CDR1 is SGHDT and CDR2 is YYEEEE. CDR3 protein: CAKNSGKETQYF. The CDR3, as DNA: TGTGCCAAAAATAGCGGGAAAGAGACCCAGTACTTC.

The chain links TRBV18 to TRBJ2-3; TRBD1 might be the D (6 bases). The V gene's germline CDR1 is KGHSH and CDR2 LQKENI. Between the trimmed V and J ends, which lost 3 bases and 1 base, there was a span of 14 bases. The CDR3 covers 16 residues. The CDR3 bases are TGTGCCAGCTCACCTAACAGGGCCCTCGGCACAGATACGCAGTATTTT. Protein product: CASSPNRALGTDTQYF.

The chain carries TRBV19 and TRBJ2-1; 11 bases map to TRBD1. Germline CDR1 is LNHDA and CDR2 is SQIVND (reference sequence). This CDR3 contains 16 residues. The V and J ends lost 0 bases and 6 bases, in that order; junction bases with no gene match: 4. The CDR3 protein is CASSIDPDRGLNEQFF. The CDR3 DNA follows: TGTGCCAGTAGTATAGACCCGGACAGGGGGCTCAATGAGCAGTTCTTC.

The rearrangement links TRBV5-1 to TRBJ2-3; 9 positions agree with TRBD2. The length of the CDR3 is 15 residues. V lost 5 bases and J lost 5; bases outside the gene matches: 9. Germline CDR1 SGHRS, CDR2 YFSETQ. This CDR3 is CASRRGGGGRDTQYF. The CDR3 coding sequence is TGCGCCAGCAGGAGGGGCGGGGGGGGACGAGATACGCAGTATTTT. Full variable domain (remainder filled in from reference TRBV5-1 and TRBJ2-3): KAGVTQTPRYLIKTRGQQVTLSCSPISGHRSVSWYQQTPGQGLQFLFEYFSETQRNKGNFPGRFSGRQFSNSRSEMNVSTLELGDSALYLCASRRGGGGRDTQYFGPGTRLTVL.

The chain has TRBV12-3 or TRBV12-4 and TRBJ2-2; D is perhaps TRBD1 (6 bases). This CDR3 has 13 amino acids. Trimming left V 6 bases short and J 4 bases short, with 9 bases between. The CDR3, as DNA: TGTGCCAGCAGGAAACAGGGCACCGGGGAGCTGTTTTTT. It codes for CASRKQGTGELFF.

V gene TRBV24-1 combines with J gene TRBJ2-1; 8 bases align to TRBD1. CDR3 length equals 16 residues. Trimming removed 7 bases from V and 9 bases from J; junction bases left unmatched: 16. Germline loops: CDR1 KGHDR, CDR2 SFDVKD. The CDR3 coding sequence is TGTGCCACCAGCACTAAGGGACAGGCGGGATGGGGTGAGCAGTTCTTC. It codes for CATSTKGQAGWGEQFF.

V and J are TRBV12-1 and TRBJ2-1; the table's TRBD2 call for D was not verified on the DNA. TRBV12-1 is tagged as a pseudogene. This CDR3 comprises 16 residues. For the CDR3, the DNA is TGTGCCAGCAGCTTTACCGGGACTAGCGGGGACAATGAGCAGTTCTTC. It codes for CASSFTGTSGDNEQFF.

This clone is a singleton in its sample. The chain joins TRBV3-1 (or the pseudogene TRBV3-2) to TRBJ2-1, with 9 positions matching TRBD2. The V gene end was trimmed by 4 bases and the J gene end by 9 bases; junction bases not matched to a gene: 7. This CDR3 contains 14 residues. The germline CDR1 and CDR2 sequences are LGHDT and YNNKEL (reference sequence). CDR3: CASSLSGSSAEQFF. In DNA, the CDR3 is TGTGCCAGCAGCCTTAGCGGGAGTTCGGCTGAGCAGTTCTTC.

Here the CDR3 DNA reads TGTGCCTGGAGTGTGGGGACAATCCGGTACTTC. Encoded protein: CAWSVGTIRYF. The chain joins TRBV30 to TRBJ2-7, with a tentative D call TRBD1 (6 bases). CDR1 and CDR2 (germline): GTSNPN, SVGIG (reference sequence). This CDR3 is 11 amino acids long. V was cut by 0 bases and J by 12 bases, with 12 bases left in between.

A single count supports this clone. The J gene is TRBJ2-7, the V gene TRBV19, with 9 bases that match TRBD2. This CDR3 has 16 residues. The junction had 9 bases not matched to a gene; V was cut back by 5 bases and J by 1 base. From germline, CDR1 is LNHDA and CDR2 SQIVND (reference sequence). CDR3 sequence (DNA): TGTGCCAGTAGTCCACAACTAGCGGGTACTTCCTACGAGCAGTACTTC. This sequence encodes CASSPQLAGTSYEQYF. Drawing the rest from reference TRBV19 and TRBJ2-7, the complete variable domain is DGGITQSPKYLFRKEGQNVTLSCEQNLNHDAMYWYRQDPGQGLRLIYYSQIVNDFQKGDIAEGYSVSREKKESFPLTVTSAQKNPTAFYLCASSPQLAGTSYEQYFGPGTRLTVT.

CDR3 in amino acids: CASSAESNEKLFF. Here the CDR3 DNA reads TGTGCCAGCAGTGCAGAATCTAATGAAAAACTGTTTTTT. The rearrangement joins TRBV12-3 or TRBV12-4 to TRBJ1-4; D is unresolved. The V and J ends lost 5 bases and 3 bases respectively, with 7 bases between them. The CDR3 loop spans 13 amino acids.

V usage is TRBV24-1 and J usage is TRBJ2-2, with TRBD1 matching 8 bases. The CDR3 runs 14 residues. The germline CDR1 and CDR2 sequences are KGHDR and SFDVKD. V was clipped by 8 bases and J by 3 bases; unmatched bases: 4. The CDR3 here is CATKAGGYTGELFF. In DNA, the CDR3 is TGTGCCACCAAAGCAGGGGGCTACACCGGGGAGCTGTTTTTT.

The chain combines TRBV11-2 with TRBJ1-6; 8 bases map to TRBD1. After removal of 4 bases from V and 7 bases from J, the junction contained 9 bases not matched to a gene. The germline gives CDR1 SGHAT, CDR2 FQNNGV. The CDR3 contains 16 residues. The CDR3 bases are TGTGCCAGCAGCTGGGGAGGACAGGGAGTAAATTCACCCCTCCACTTT. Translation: CASSWGGQGVNSPLHF.

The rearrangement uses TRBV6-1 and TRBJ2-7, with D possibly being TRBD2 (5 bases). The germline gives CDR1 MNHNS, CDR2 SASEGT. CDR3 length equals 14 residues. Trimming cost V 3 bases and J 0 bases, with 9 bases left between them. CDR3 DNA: TGTGCCAGCAGTGAGACCGGGAACTCCTACGAGCAGTACTTC. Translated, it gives CASSETGNSYEQYF.

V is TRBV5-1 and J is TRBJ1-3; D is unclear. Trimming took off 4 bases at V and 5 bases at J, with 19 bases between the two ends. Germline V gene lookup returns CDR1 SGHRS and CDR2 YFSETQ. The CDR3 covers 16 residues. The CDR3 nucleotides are TGCGCCAGCAGCCCGGGAGAGGGCGGAACAAGAAACACCATATATTTT. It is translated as CASSPGEGGTRNTIYF.

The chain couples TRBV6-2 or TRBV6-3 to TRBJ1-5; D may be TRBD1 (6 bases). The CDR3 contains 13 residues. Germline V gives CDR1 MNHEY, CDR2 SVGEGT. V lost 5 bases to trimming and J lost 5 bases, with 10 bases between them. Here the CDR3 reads CASSRGGDQPQHF. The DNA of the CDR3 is TGTGCCAGCAGTCGAGGGGGGGATCAGCCCCAGCATTTT.

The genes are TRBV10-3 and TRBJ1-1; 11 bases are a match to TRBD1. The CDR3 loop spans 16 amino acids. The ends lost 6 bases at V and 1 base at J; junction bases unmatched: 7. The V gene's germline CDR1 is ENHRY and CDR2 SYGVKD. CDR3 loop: CAIRRGTGGENTEAFF. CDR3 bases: TGTGCCATCAGACGCGGGACAGGGGGGGAGAACACTGAAGCTTTCTTT.

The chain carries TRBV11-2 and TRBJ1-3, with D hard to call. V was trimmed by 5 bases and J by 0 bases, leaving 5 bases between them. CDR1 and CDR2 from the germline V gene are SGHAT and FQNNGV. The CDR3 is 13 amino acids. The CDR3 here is CASSIISGNTIYF. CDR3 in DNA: TGTGCCAGCAGCATTATCTCTGGAAACACCATATATTTT.

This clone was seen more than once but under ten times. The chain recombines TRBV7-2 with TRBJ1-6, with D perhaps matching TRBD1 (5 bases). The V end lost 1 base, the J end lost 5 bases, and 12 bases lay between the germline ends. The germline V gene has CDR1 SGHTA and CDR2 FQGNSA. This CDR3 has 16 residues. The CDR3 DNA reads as TGTGCCAGCAGCTTAGGACAAGGAGGGGATAATTCACCCCTCCACTTT. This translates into CASSLGQGGDNSPLHF.

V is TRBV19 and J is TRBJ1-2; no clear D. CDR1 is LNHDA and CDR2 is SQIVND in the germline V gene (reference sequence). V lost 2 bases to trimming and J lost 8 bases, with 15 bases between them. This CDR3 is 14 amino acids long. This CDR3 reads CASSISRAVGGYTF. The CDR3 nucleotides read TGTGCCAGTAGTATATCCAGAGCGGTCGGGGGCTACACCTTC.